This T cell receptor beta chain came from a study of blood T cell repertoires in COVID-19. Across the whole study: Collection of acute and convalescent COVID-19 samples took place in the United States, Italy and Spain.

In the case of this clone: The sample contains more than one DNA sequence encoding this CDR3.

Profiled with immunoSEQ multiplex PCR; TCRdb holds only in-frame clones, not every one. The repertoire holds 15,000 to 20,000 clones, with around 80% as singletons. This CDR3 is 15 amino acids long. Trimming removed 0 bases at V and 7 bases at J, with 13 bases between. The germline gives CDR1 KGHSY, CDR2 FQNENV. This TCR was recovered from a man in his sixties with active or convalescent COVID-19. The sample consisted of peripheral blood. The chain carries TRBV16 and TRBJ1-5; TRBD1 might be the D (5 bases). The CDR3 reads CASSQSGQGNQPQHF. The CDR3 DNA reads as TGTGCCAGCAGCCAATCGGGGCAGGGAAACCAGCCCCAGCATTTT.